Following are 3 T cell receptor beta chains from one sample sequenced in a study of T cell changes during pregnancy in multiple sclerosis. The data were produced by immunoSEQ multiplex PCR, yet TCRdb's version contains in-frame clones alone and is incomplete. This sample has some 96,000 clones, with 92% found just once. The specimen was peripheral blood, collected after pregnancy. The receptor set was obtained from a female donor with multiple sclerosis, enrolled in a pregnancy study.

J is TRBJ2-3 and V is TRBV7-3; D might be TRBD2 (5 bases). Germline V gene data show CDR1 as SGHTA and CDR2 as FQGTGA. Trimming cost V 5 bases and J 2 bases, with 17 bases left between them. The CDR3 contains 16 residues. In nucleotides, the CDR3 is TGTGCCAGCAGCGAAGGAACTAGGTTCTCCACAGATACGCAGTATTTT. It is translated as CASSEGTRFSTDTQYF.

The chain recombines TRBV7-9 with TRBJ2-5; 8 bases match TRBD1. After removal of 0 bases from V and 4 bases from J, the junction contained 10 bases not matched to a gene. There are 17 residues in the CDR3. Per germline, CDR1 SEHNR and CDR2 FQNEAQ (reference sequence). The CDR3 loop is CASSLALQGTGGETQYF. CDR3 nucleotide sequence: TGTGCCAGCAGCTTAGCGCTTCAGGGTACAGGGGGAGAGACCCAGTACTTC. Full variable domain (missing parts from reference TRBV7-9 and TRBJ2-5): DTGVSQNPRHKITKRGQNVTFRCDPISEHNRLYWYRQTLGQGPEFLTYFQNEAQLEKSRLLSDRFSAERPKGSFSTLEIQRTEQGDSAMYLCASSLALQGTGGETQYFGPGTRLLVL.

This clone was seen only once. The J gene is TRBJ2-5, the V gene TRBV7-9; D not certain. There are 15 residues in the CDR3. Germline CDR1 is SEHNR and CDR2 is FQNEAQ (reference sequence). Trimming pared 4 bases from V and 0 bases from J, leaving 12 bases between. The DNA of the CDR3 is TGTGCCAGCAGCTATTCGAGACGGGACCAAGAGACCCAGTACTTC. It encodes CASSYSRRDQETQYF.